Here is one T cell receptor (beta chain) with its context. This sample is part of a study of shared T cell receptors in the human thymus. This table comes from immunoSEQ multiplex PCR, and its TCRdb copy is limited to in-frame clones, with some not included. The data show 500,000 to 850,000 clones, approximately 89% seen once. The CDR3 spans 17 residues. Germline loops: CDR1 SGHTA, CDR2 FQGNSA. Trimming took off 5 bases at V and 3 bases at J, with 20 bases between the two ends. The data were also submitted as part of a second study, on human thymus T cells. From that study: Resections from corrective heart surgery provided thymus tissue.

The chain couples TRBV7-2 to TRBJ1-3, with D possibly matching TRBD1 (6 bases). The clonotype comes from a boy younger than two with a congenital heart defect. Sequenced input: thymocytes. The CDR3 region is CASSVEGGGWNGNTIYF. CDR3 DNA: TGTGCCAGCAGCGTGGAAGGGGGGGGATGGAATGGAAACACCATATATTTT.